Shown below are 26 T cell receptor beta chains from a single sample sequenced in a study of T cell repertoires in cytomegalovirus infection (dated by TCRdb to between 2019 and 2020). Sequencing used an Illumina HiSeq 1500. Using fastp trimming at Q25 and MiXCR clonotype assembly, TCRdb reanalyzed the public sequencing data and kept in-frame beta chains. Rows are combined by CDR3 protein, so each entry shows the most common genes and DNA. This sample holds 400,000 or so distinct CDR3 sequences; approximately 18% were observed only once. Less than 9.5% of the sample belongs to the ten largest clones. Input material: PBMCs. These receptors came from a human donor in good health (CMV status not recorded). Some clones in this sample may be carry-over from other donors' samples.

This sequence joins TRBV2 and TRBJ2-7; unclear D gene. Germline V gene sequence: CDR1 SNHLY, CDR2 FYNNEI. CDR3 size: 14 residues. The ends were cut back, 2 bases at V and 0 bases at J, with 8 bases in the middle. CDR3 DNA sequence: TGTGCCAGCAGTGAAAAGGTACACTCCTACGAGCAGTACTTC. Encoded protein: CASSEKVHSYEQYF. Together with reference TRBV2 and TRBJ2-7, the CDR3 gives the full variable domain: EPEVTQTPSHQVTQMGQEVILRCVPISNHLYFYWYRQILGQKVEFLVSFYNNEISEKSEIFDDQFSVERPDGSNFTLKIRSTKLEDSAMYFCASSEKVHSYEQYFGPGTRLTVT.

The sample holds a few counts of this clonotype. The chain joins TRBV12-3 or TRBV12-4 to TRBJ1-5, with TRBD1 as a possible D gene (5 bases). V was cut by 3 bases and J by 6 bases, with 12 bases left in between. The CDR3 runs 14 residues. The chain's CDR3 is CASSLSGLIQPQHF. The CDR3 DNA follows: TGTGCCAGCAGTTTGTCAGGGTTAATTCAGCCCCAGCATTTT.

V and J are TRBV6-6 and TRBJ2-1; 7 bases are a match to TRBD2. This CDR3 region has 16 residues. Trimming removed 4 bases from V and 0 bases from J; junction bases left unmatched: 6. Per germline, CDR1 MNHNY and CDR2 SVGAGI (reference sequence). The CDR3 DNA is TGTGCCAGCAGTTTCTCCGGGACTATCTCCTACAATGAGCAGTTCTTC. This encodes CASSFSGTISYNEQFF.

This clonotype was counted a few times. CDR3 DNA: TGCAGTGCTAGGGGCCGGGACAGCTCCTACGAGCAGTACTTC. Translating it yields CSARGRDSSYEQYF. V gene TRBV20-1 combines with J gene TRBJ2-7, with 7 positions matching TRBD1. V lost 3 bases, J lost 0 bases, and 5 bases stayed unmatched. Germline V lookup: CDR1 DFQATT, CDR2 SNEGSKA (reference sequence). The CDR3 extends over 14 amino acids.

This clonotype was observed a few times. The V gene is TRBV23-1, the J gene TRBJ2-1, with 11 bases aligning to TRBD2. TRBV23-1 falls under the ORF class, with uncertain function. CDR3 size: 15 residues. V was clipped by 10 bases and J by 3 bases; unmatched bases: 8. DNA of the CDR3: TGCGCCAACACCTTTAGCGGGAGGGTCTACAATGAGCAGTTCTTC. Protein: CANTFSGRVYNEQFF.

At least ten counts were recorded for this clonotype. This chain uses TRBV7-9 with TRBJ2-7, with 9 positions matching TRBD1. The germline CDR1 and CDR2 sequences are SEHNR and FQNEAQ (reference sequence). The CDR3 loop spans 13 amino acids. J lost 5 bases, V lost 5 bases, and 4 bases had no gene match. In DNA, the CDR3 is TGTGCCAGCAGCACACAGGGGGCCCACGAGCAGTACTTC. Translated: CASSTQGAHEQYF.

In nucleotides, the CDR3 is TGTGCCAGCCGGACCGGAGCGGACAACAATGAGCAGTTCTTC. Protein product: CASRTGADNNEQFF. The V call is TRBV6-6, the J call TRBJ2-1, with D tentatively TRBD1 or TRBD2 (5 bases each). V was pared by 8 bases and J by 5 bases, with 16 bases between. Germline V gene data show CDR1 as MNHNY and CDR2 as SVGAGI (reference sequence). The CDR3 contains 14 residues.

This clonotype was seen many times. CDR3 region: CASSGYNQPQHF. The CDR3, as DNA: TGTGCCAGCTCAGGGTACAATCAGCCCCAGCATTTT. The V and J genes are TRBV7-2 and TRBJ1-5; possibly TRBD1 for D (5 bases). Germline CDR1 and CDR2: SGHTA and FQGNSA. The CDR3 contains 12 residues. V lost 8 bases and J lost 3, with 8 bases in between.

This clonotype was picked up many times. The chain uses TRBV5-1 and TRBJ2-7; 8 bases fit TRBD2. The CDR3 is 15 amino acids. V gave up 4 bases and J gave up 4 bases; unmatched junction bases: 10. The V gene's germline CDR1 is SGHRS and CDR2 YFSETQ. Here the CDR3 reads CASSKTGTRLYEQYF. DNA of the CDR3: TGCGCCAGCAGCAAGACCGGGACTAGGCTATACGAGCAGTACTTC. Supplemented by reference TRBV5-1 and TRBJ2-7, the full variable domain reads KAGVTQTPRYLIKTRGQQVTLSCSPISGHRSVSWYQQTPGQGLQFLFEYFSETQRNKGNFPGRFSGRQFSNSRSEMNVSTLELGDSALYLCASSKTGTRLYEQYFGPGTRLTVT.

The chain combines TRBV20-1 with TRBJ2-1; 9 positions agree with TRBD1. The CDR3 totals 15 residues. With V trimmed by 6 bases and J by 9 bases, 15 bases remained unmatched. Germline V gives CDR1 DFQATT, CDR2 SNEGSKA (reference sequence). The CDR3, as DNA: TGCAGTGCGTATAGGGGACAGGGCGCCGCCGCTGAGCAGTTCTTC. It encodes CSAYRGQGAAAEQFF.

This clonotype has ten or more counts. The chain combines TRBV7-9 with TRBJ1-1; 8 positions match TRBD1. The CDR3 spans 15 residues. The V gene's germline CDR1 is SEHNR and CDR2 FQNEAQ (reference sequence). V trimming: 7 bases; J trimming: 6 bases; junction bases outside the gene matches: 13. The CDR3 protein is CASTYLRDRTSEAFF. As DNA, the CDR3 is TGTGCCAGCACCTATTTAAGGGACAGGACTTCTGAAGCTTTCTTT. Using reference TRBV7-9 and TRBJ1-1 for the parts outside the CDR3, the full variable domain is DTGVSQNPRHKITKRGQNVTFRCDPISEHNRLYWYRQTLGQGPEFLTYFQNEAQLEKSRLLSDRFSAERPKGSFSTLEIQRTEQGDSAMYLCASTYLRDRTSEAFFGQGTRLTVV.

The rearrangement links TRBV19 to TRBJ2-6; D not certain. The CDR3 runs to 14 residues. Germline V gives CDR1 LNHDA, CDR2 SQIVND (reference sequence). V was pared by 3 bases and J by 4 bases, with 7 bases between. The CDR3 nucleotides are TGTGCCAGTAGTATGGGTCTCGGGGCCAACGTCCTGACTTTC. Amino acids: CASSMGLGANVLTF. Full variable domain (remainder filled in from reference TRBV19 and TRBJ2-6): DGGITQSPKYLFRKEGQNVTLSCEQNLNHDAMYWYRQDPGQGLRLIYYSQIVNDFQKGDIAEGYSVSREKKESFPLTVTSAQKNPTAFYLCASSMGLGANVLTFGAGSRLTVL.

About this clonotype: This may arise from a read error, as a much more abundant clone is one base away. The chain recombines TRBV7-2 with TRBJ2-7; D is uncertain. Germline values: CDR1 SGHTA, CDR2 FQGNSA. Trimming stripped 2 bases from V and 3 bases from J, with 8 bases between. The CDR3 runs 13 residues. CDR3 region: CASSLRACYEQYF. In nucleotides, the CDR3 is TGTGCCAGCAGCTTAAGGGCTTGCTACGAGCAGTACTTC.

This clonotype was recorded many times. The CDR3 bases are TGTGCCAGCAGTTTACGCAGGGCGGGGAACTATGGCTACACCTTC. This codes for CASSLRRAGNYGYTF. The chain recombines TRBV12-3 or TRBV12-4 with TRBJ1-2, with D possibly TRBD1 on 5 matching bases. V was shortened by 2 bases and J by 2 bases, with 12 bases between the two germline ends. This CDR3 contains 15 residues.

This sequence joins TRBV6-2 or TRBV6-3 and TRBJ1-1, with 10 bases identical to TRBD1. The V segment lost 0 bases and the J segment 13 bases; nucleotides outside the gene matches: 14. The CDR3 sequence is 16 residues long. Germline V gene data show CDR1 as MNHEY and CDR2 as SVGEGT. CDR3 sequence: CASSYSGQGDFQGVFF. The CDR3 region has the DNA TGTGCCAGCAGTTACTCTGGACAGGGGGACTTCCAAGGGGTTTTCTTT.

This clonotype has just a few counts. The rearrangement links TRBV6-5 to TRBJ1-3; D remains ambiguous. Germline V CDR1 and CDR2: MNHEY, SVGAGI. Trimming pared 6 bases from V and 0 bases from J, leaving 15 bases between. CDR3 length: 16 residues. CDR3 region: CASSKLRVVSGNTIYF. The CDR3 coding sequence is TGTGCCAGCAGCAAACTTAGGGTTGTCTCTGGAAACACCATATATTTT.

This clonotype was recorded at least ten times. The rearrangement uses TRBV7-6 and TRBJ2-7, with D uncertain. The V gene's germline CDR1 is SGHVS and CDR2 FNYEAQ. CDR3 length equals 14 residues. The V end lost 1 base, the J end lost 4 bases, and 11 bases lay between the germline ends. The CDR3 sequence: CASSLGVGFYEQYF. CDR3 bases: TGTGCCAGCAGCTTAGGTGTTGGCTTTTACGAGCAGTACTTC.

The chain combines TRBV18 with TRBJ2-7; 9 nucleotides match TRBD2. With 3 bases clipped from V and 2 bases from J, the junction kept 5 bases outside the gene matches. This CDR3 is built from 15 residues. From germline, CDR1 is KGHSH and CDR2 LQKENI. The CDR3 protein is CASSPLAGSPYEQYF. The CDR3 DNA is TGTGCCAGCTCACCCCTAGCGGGGTCCCCCTACGAGCAGTACTTC.

The chain employs TRBV4-2 and TRBJ1-4; D is uncertain. In germline, CDR1 is LGHNA, CDR2 YNFKEQ. The CDR3 is 16 amino acids. The ends were cut back, 2 bases at V and 0 bases at J, with 10 bases in the middle. The CDR3 coding sequence is TGTGCCAGCAGCCAAAAAAAGACGTCAACTAATGAAAAACTGTTTTTT. Translated: CASSQKKTSTNEKLFF.

As regards this clonotype: The junction shows a germline mismatch at one end, possibly a read error. The chain is built from TRBV25-1 and TRBJ1-2, with D unresolved. This CDR3 has 12 amino acids. Germline CDR1 reads MGHDK; CDR2 reads SYGVNS. The CDR3 region is CASSGANNGYTF. As DNA, the CDR3 is TGTGCCAGCAGTGGAGCTAACAATGGCTACACCTTC.

The chain joins TRBV7-2 to TRBJ2-1, with D possibly TRBD2 on 5 matching bases. This CDR3 is 13 amino acids long. Germline V gene sequence: CDR1 SGHTA, CDR2 FQGNSA. Trimming removed 5 bases from V and 4 bases from J, with 9 bases in between. The CDR3 DNA sequence: TGTGCCAGCAGCCTGACTACGTACAATGAGCAGTTCTTC. Protein product: CASSLTTYNEQFF. Full variable domain (missing parts from reference TRBV7-2 and TRBJ2-1): GAGVSQSPSNKVTEKGKDVELRCDPISGHTALYWYRQSLGQGLEFLIYFQGNSAPDKSGLPSDRFSAERTGGSVSTLTIQRTQQEDSAVYLCASSLTTYNEQFFGPGTRLTVL.

This chain connects TRBV7-6 to TRBJ2-6, with TRBD2 matching 10 bases. Germline lookup yields CDR1 SGHVS and CDR2 FNYEAQ. The junction had 6 bases not matched to a gene; V was cut back by 4 bases and J by 0 bases. The CDR3 is 18 residues long. The CDR3 bases are TGTGCCAGCAGCTCGCTAGCGGGGGCACTCTCTGGGGCCAACGTCCTGACTTTC. This encodes CASSSLAGALSGANVLTF. Variable domain in full (rest from reference TRBV7-6 and TRBJ2-6): GAGVSQSPRYKVTKRGQDVALRCDPISGHVSLYWYRQALGQGPEFLTYFNYEAQQDKSGLPNDRFSAERPEGSISTLTIQRTEQRDSAMYRCASSSLAGALSGANVLTFGAGSRLTVL.

In this sample, this clonotype turned up many times. The chain employs TRBV6-1 and TRBJ2-1; D possibly corresponds to TRBD1 (6 bases). Germline CDR1 is MNHNS and CDR2 is SASEGT. The CDR3 consists of 14 residues. V lost 4 bases and J lost 9, with 16 bases in between. The CDR3 sequence is CASSARTVGREQFF. The CDR3 nucleotides read TGTGCCAGCAGTGCTAGGACAGTTGGTCGTGAGCAGTTCTTC.

This clonotype was picked up many times. The chain joins TRBV7-2 to TRBJ2-5; D may match TRBD1 or TRBD2 (7 bases each). This CDR3 has 14 amino acids. CDR1 SGHTA and CDR2 FQGNSA come from the germline V gene. Trimming stripped 8 bases from V and 5 bases from J, with 18 bases between. This CDR3 is CASVQGGGHETQYF. Here the CDR3 DNA reads TGTGCCAGCGTCCAGGGGGGGGGGCATGAGACCCAGTACTTC.

This clonotype was observed a handful of times. The chain recombines TRBV18 with TRBJ2-1; 11 bases fit TRBD2. Per germline, CDR1 KGHSH and CDR2 LQKENI. This CDR3 spans 14 amino acids. V gave up 2 bases and J gave up 14 bases; unmatched junction bases: 8. As DNA, the CDR3 is TGTGCCAGCTCACCAGCCCCCACTAGCGGGAGTAAGTTCTTC. The encoded protein is CASSPAPTSGSKFF.

This clonotype was counted many times. The V gene is TRBV7-2, the J gene TRBJ2-1, with 9 positions matching TRBD2. Germline CDR1 SGHTA, CDR2 FQGNSA. Trimming took 5 bases from V and 2 from J; bases not matched to a gene: 4. This CDR3 has 15 residues. The CDR3 nucleotides are TGTGCCAGCAGCGTCTCTAGCGGGGCCTACAATGAGCAGTTCTTC. Residues: CASSVSSGAYNEQFF.